This T cell receptor (beta chain) comes out of a study of T-cell reconstitution after alpha-beta-depleted transplantation in children. CDR3 size: 12 residues. V lost 3 bases and J 4 bases, leaving 9 bases between the germline ends. Germline V lookup: CDR1 DFQATT, CDR2 SNEGSKA (reference sequence). Study-level findings and limits: Recipient T cells and thymic progenitors that survived gave rise to the high TCRbeta diversity observed at day 60 in some patients. Several hundred expanded graft clones reportedly were the source of alpha-beta T cells about two months after transplant. T-cell numbers and diversity one year post-transplant derived largely from freshly generated T cells.

On this clonotype itself: Its specificity is not known.

The TCRbeta library was prepared with unique molecular identifiers. TCRdb recomputed calls from the PCR reads with MiXCR, one row per CDR3 protein. The sample comprises around 960,000 distinct CDR3 sequences, roughly 31% of which are singletons, and roughly 30% rests with the top ten. The receptor was isolated from a boy less than two years old who had a stem cell transplant for SCID, so the T cells may come from the graft donor. This sequence joins TRBV20-1 and TRBJ2-5; tentatively, D is TRBD1 (6 bases). The sample consisted of PBMCs, mostly from graft donor cells, taken 360 days after TCRalphabeta/CD19-depleted stem cell transplant. In DNA, the CDR3 is TGCAGTGCTAGTCGAGGGGGAGAGACCCAGTACTTC. Protein sequence: CSASRGGETQYF.